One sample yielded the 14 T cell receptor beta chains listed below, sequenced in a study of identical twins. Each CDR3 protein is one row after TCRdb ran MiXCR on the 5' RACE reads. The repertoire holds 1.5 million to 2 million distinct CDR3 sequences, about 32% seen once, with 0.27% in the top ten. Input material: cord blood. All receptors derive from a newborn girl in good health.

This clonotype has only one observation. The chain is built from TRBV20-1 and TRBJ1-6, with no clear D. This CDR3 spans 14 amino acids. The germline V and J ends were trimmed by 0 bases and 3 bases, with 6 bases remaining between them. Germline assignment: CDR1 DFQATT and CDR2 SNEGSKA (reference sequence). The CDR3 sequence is CSARERSYNSPLHF. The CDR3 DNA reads TGCAGTGCTAGAGAACGGAGCTATAATTCACCCCTCCACTTT.

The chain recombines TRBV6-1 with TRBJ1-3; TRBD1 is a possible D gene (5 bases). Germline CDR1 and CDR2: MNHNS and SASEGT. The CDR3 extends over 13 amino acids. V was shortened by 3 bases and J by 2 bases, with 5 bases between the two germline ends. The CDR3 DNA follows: TGTGCCAGCAGTGAGGGGGCTGGAAACACCATATATTTT. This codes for CASSEGAGNTIYF.

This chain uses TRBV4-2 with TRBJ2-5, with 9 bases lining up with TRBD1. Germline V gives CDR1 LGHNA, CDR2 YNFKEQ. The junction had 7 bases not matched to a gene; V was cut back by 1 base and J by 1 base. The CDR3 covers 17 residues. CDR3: CASSQVQGASLQETQYF. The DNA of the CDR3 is TGTGCCAGCAGCCAAGTACAGGGGGCTTCCCTCCAAGAGACCCAGTACTTC.

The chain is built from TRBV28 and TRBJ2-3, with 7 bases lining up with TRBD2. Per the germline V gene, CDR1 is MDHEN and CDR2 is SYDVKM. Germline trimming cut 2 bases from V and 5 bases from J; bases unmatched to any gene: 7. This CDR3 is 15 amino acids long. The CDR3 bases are TGTGCCAGCAGTTTAAGTTCGAGCGGGGTAGATACGCAGTATTTT. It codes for CASSLSSSGVDTQYF.

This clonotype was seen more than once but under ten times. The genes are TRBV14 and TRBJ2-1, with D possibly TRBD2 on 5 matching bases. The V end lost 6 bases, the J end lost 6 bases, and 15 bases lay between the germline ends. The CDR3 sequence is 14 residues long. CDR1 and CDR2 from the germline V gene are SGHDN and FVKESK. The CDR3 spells CASSRRTGRNEQFF. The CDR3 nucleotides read TGTGCCAGCAGTCGCCGGACTGGACGCAATGAGCAGTTCTTC.

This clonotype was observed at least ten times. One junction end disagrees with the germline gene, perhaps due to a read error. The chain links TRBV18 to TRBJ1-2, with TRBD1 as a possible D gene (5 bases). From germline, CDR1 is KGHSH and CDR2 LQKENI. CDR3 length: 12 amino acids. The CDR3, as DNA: TGCGCCAGCAGCCCACCAGGGTATGGCTACACCTTC. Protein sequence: CASSPPGYGYTF.

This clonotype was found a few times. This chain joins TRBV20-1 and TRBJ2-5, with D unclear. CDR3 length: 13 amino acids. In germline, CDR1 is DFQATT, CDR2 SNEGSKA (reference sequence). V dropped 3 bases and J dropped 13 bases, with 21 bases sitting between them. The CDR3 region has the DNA TGCAGTGCTAGTCTCCGTGTTTGGGATGAGCGGTACTTC. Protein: CSASLRVWDERYF.

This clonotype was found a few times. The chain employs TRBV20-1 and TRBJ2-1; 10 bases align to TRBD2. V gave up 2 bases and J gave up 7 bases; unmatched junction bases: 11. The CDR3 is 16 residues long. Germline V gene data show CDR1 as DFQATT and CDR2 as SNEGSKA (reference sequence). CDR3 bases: TGCAGTGCTAGACTAGCGGGAGACCCAATCGGGAATGAGCAGTTCTTC. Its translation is CSARLAGDPIGNEQFF.

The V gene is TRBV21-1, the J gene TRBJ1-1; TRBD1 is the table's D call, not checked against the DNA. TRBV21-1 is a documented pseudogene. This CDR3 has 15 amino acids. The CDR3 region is CASSKGDRVNTEASF. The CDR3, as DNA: TGTGCCAGCAGCAAAGGGGACAGGGTGAACACTGAAGCTTCCTTT.

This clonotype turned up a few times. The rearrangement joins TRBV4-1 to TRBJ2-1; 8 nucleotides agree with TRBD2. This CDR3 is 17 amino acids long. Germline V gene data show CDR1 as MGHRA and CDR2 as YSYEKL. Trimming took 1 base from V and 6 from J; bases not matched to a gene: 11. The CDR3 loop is CASSQALVGGAFNEQFF. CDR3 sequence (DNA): TGCGCCAGCAGCCAAGCTTTGGTCGGGGGGGCCTTCAATGAGCAGTTCTTC.

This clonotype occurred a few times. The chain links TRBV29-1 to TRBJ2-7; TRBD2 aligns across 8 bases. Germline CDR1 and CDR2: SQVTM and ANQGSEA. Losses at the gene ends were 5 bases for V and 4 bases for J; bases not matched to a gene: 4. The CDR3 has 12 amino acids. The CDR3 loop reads CSVRGGGYEQYF. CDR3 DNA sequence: TGCAGCGTTCGGGGGGGCGGGTACGAGCAGTACTTC.

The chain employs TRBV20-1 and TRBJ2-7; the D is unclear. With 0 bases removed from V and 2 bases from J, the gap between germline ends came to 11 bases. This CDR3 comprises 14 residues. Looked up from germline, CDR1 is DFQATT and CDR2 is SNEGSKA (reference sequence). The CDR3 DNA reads TGCAGTGCTAGAGATTTGTCCCCCCCCTACGAGCAGTACTTC. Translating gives CSARDLSPPYEQYF.

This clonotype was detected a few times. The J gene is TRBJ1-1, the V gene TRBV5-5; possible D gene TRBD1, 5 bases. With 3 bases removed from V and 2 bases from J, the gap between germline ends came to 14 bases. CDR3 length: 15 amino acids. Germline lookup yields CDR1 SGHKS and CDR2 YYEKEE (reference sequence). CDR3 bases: TGTGCCAGCAGCTGGCGGGGGGACGGAAACACTGAAGCTTTCTTT. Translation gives CASSWRGDGNTEAFF. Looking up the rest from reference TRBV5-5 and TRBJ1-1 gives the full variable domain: DAGVTQSPTHLIKTRGQQVTLRCSPISGHKSVSWYQQVLGQGPQFIFQYYEKEERGRGNFPDRFSARQFPNYSSELNVNALLLGDSALYLCASSWRGDGNTEAFFGQGTRLTVV.

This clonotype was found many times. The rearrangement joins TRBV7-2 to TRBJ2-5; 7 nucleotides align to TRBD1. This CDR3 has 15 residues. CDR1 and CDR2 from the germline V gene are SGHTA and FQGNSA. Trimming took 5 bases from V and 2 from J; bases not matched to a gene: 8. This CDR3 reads CASSPTPGQQETQYF. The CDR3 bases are TGTGCCAGCAGCCCTACTCCGGGACAGCAAGAGACCCAGTACTTC.